These 10 T cell receptor beta chains share one sample of origin, sequenced in a study of shared clonotypes between healthy human individuals. The method was immunoSEQ multiplex PCR; TCRdb's version includes in-frame clones alone and lacks a portion of them. The repertoire holds 2 million to 2.5 million clones, with approximately 93% as singletons. The sequenced material came from naive CD4+ T cells from PBMCs. The subset was: CD45RA+ positively selected. The receptors come from a man aged 18 to 30 in good health. Some clones in this sample may be carry-over from other donors' samples.

This chain links TRBV7-3 with TRBJ1-2, with D possibly being TRBD1 (6 bases). The CDR3 loop spans 14 amino acids. The V end was cut by 5 bases, the J end by 6 bases, with 16 bases between. Germline V gene data show CDR1 as SGHTA and CDR2 as FQGTGA. CDR3 residues: CASSLKGGENGYTF. CDR3 bases: TGTGCCAGCAGCCTCAAGGGGGGCGAAAATGGCTACACCTTC.

The J gene is TRBJ2-7, the V gene TRBV11-3; the D gene is possibly TRBD1 (6 bases). Germline V gene lookup returns CDR1 SGHNT and CDR2 YENEEA. The V gene lost 5 bases and the J gene lost 6 bases, with 20 bases spanning the gap. This CDR3 has 15 residues. This chain's CDR3 is CASSPDSAPLGEQYF. The CDR3 DNA is TGTGCCAGCAGCCCGGACAGCGCTCCTTTGGGCGAGCAGTACTTC.

The rearrangement links TRBV9 to TRBJ2-2; D unresolved. Germline CDR1 reads SGDLS; CDR2 reads YYNGEE. Trimming pared 5 bases from V and 5 bases from J, leaving 13 bases between. This CDR3 spans 14 amino acids. CDR3: CASRIEDRTGELFF. For the CDR3, the DNA is TGTGCCAGCAGGATAGAGGACCGGACCGGGGAGCTGTTTTTT.

The rearrangement joins TRBV30 to TRBJ1-1; no firm D call. The germline V and J ends were trimmed by 5 bases and 2 bases, with 15 bases remaining between them. This CDR3 contains 14 residues. The V gene's germline CDR1 is GTSNPN and CDR2 SVGIG (reference sequence). The CDR3 spells CAWARRVLNTEAFF. The CDR3 DNA sequence: TGTGCCTGGGCGAGGAGGGTTTTAAACACTGAAGCTTTCTTT.

The chain recombines TRBV2 with TRBJ1-1; 7 nucleotides align to TRBD1. The CDR3 extends over 13 amino acids. Germline loops: CDR1 SNHLY, CDR2 FYNNEI. J was trimmed by 5 bases and V by 6 bases; bases with no gene match: 6. This CDR3 reads CASRRQGQTEAFF. In nucleotides, the CDR3 is TGTGCCAGCAGGAGACAGGGTCAAACTGAAGCTTTCTTT.

The rearrangement uses TRBV11-2 and TRBJ2-7; possibly TRBD1 for D (6 bases). Trimming shortened V by 0 bases and J by 3 bases, and 12 bases separated the two germline ends. Per the germline V gene, CDR1 is SGHAT and CDR2 is FQNNGV. The CDR3 sequence is 15 residues long. The CDR3 loop is CASSLDLDRLYEQYF. In DNA form, the CDR3 reads TGTGCCAGCAGCTTAGATCTCGACAGGCTCTACGAGCAGTACTTC.

The CDR3 region is CASRKQGVGTGELFF. In nucleotides, the CDR3 is TGTGCCAGCAGAAAACAGGGGGTAGGCACCGGGGAGCTGTTTTTT. The genes are TRBV7-9 and TRBJ2-2, with 8 bases that match TRBD1. CDR1 is SEHNR and CDR2 is FQNEAQ in the germline V gene (reference sequence). The CDR3 extends over 15 amino acids. The junction had 7 bases not matched to a gene; V was cut back by 6 bases and J by 4 bases. Based on the CDR3 plus reference TRBV7-9 and TRBJ2-2, the full variable domain is DTGVSQNPRHKITKRGQNVTFRCDPISEHNRLYWYRQTLGQGPEFLTYFQNEAQLEKSRLLSDRFSAERPKGSFSTLEIQRTEQGDSAMYLCASRKQGVGTGELFFGEGSRLTVL.

The J gene is TRBJ1-1, the V gene TRBV30, with D possibly being TRBD1 (6 bases). The germline V and J ends were trimmed by 5 bases and 4 bases, with 17 bases remaining between them. Germline values: CDR1 GTSNPN, CDR2 SVGIG (reference sequence). This CDR3 has 14 amino acids. The CDR3 sequence: CAWATQGLVTEAFF. The CDR3 DNA is TGTGCCTGGGCGACCCAGGGGCTGGTCACTGAAGCTTTCTTT.

The chain has TRBV9 and TRBJ1-5, with D possibly TRBD1 on 5 matching bases. The CDR3 is 15 amino acids. V lost 4 bases to trimming and J lost 6 bases, with 17 bases between them. Per germline, CDR1 SGDLS and CDR2 YYNGEE. In nucleotides, the CDR3 is TGTGCCAGCAGCTTCCCAGGGAGAGGAAGTCAGCCCCAGCATTTT. As protein: CASSFPGRGSQPQHF. The full variable domain, its missing parts supplied by reference TRBV9 and TRBJ1-5, is DSGVTQTPKHLITATGQRVTLRCSPRSGDLSVYWYQQSLDQGLQFLIQYYNGEERAKGNILERFSAQQFPDLHSELNLSSLELGDSALYFCASSFPGRGSQPQHFGDGTRLSIL.

CDR3 in amino acids: CASSFRDLRNEQYF. The CDR3 DNA is TGTGCCAGCAGCTTCCGGGACCTACGGAACGAGCAGTACTTC. The rearrangement uses TRBV5-6 and TRBJ2-7; D could derive from TRBD1 or TRBD2 (5 bases each). CDR1 and CDR2 (germline): SGHDT, YYEEEE. This CDR3 has 14 amino acids. Trimming shortened V by 2 bases and J by 5 bases, and 14 bases separated the two germline ends.